What follows are 9 T cell receptor beta chains derived from one specimen sequenced in a study of T cell repertoires in cytomegalovirus infection. TCRdb re-called the reads with MiXCR, one entry per CDR3 protein. The data hold 200,000 to 300,000 distinct CDR3 sequences, with 12% to 15% observed a single time. The sequenced sample consisted of PBMCs. The receptor source for this set is a human donor in good health (CMV status not recorded). Some clones in this sample may be carry-over from other donors' samples.

In this sample, this clonotype turned up a few times. The chain uses TRBV24-1 and TRBJ2-3; TRBD2 might be the D (6 bases). Germline V gene lookup returns CDR1 KGHDR and CDR2 SFDVKD. Trimming took 7 bases from V and 2 from J, leaving 12 bases between them. This CDR3 has 14 residues. DNA of the CDR3: TGTGCCACCAGAGCGGGCCAAGACACAGATACGCAGTATTTT. This encodes CATRAGQDTDTQYF.

This clonotype was seen many times. This rearrangement joins TRBV4-1 to TRBJ2-7; TRBD1 is a possible D gene (6 bases). V was clipped by 4 bases and J by 5 bases, with 18 bases between them. The CDR3 covers 15 residues. The V gene's germline CDR1 is MGHRA and CDR2 YSYEKL. The CDR3 sequence: CASSLTGPPLDEQYF. The CDR3 bases are TGCGCCAGCAGCCTAACAGGGCCACCCTTGGACGAGCAGTACTTC.

This clonotype came up many times. V usage is TRBV4-3 and J usage is TRBJ2-2, with D unclear. Germline CDR1 is LGHNA and CDR2 is YSLEER. V shed 0 bases and J shed 2 bases, with 10 bases lying between them. The CDR3 loop spans 16 amino acids. CDR3 protein: CASSQDSVFNTGELFF. The DNA of the CDR3 is TGCGCCAGCAGCCAAGATTCGGTATTCAACACCGGGGAGCTGTTTTTT.

This chain joins TRBV27 and TRBJ1-6; D is undetermined. Germline CDR1 is MNHEY and CDR2 is SMNVEV (reference sequence). V was trimmed by 3 bases and J by 5 bases, leaving 5 bases between them. The CDR3 contains 13 residues. The CDR3 loop is CASSFQDNSPLHF. CDR3 nucleotides: TGTGCCAGCAGTTTCCAGGATAATTCACCCCTCCACTTT.

A single count supports this clonotype. The conserved phenylalanine or tryptophan normally closing the CDR3 is absent here, so this likely arose from a read error. The rearrangement links TRBV28 to TRBJ1-2, with D possibly matching TRBD1 (5 bases). V lost 1 base, J lost 6 bases, and 12 bases lay in between. Germline V gene lookup returns CDR1 MDHEN and CDR2 SYDVKM. The CDR3 extends over 14 amino acids. CDR3 nucleotides: TGTGCCAGCAGTTTATCCGGGGCTCGGGATGGCTACACCCTC. Its translation: CASSLSGARDGYTL.

A few counts support this clonotype. The chain uses TRBV6-4 and TRBJ2-1, with D possibly TRBD1 on 6 matching bases. V was pared by 0 bases and J by 4 bases, with 10 bases between. Germline V gives CDR1 MRHNA, CDR2 SNTAGT. This CDR3 is built from 15 residues. CDR3 region: CASSDSGGKYNEQFF. CDR3 nucleotide sequence: TGTGCCAGCAGTGACTCAGGGGGAAAATACAATGAGCAGTTCTTC.

This clonotype was detected ten times or more. This rearrangement joins TRBV6-5 to TRBJ1-1; D gene uncertain. The CDR3 sequence is 13 residues long. CDR1 and CDR2 (germline): MNHEY, SVGAGI. V lost 7 bases and J lost 5, with 14 bases in between. The CDR3 region is CASTRDRGTEAFF. DNA of the CDR3: TGTGCCAGCACCCGAGACCGTGGAACTGAAGCTTTCTTT.

This clonotype has a count of ten or more. The V and J genes are TRBV7-2 and TRBJ2-1; 7 nucleotides match TRBD2. CDR1 SGHTA and CDR2 FQGNSA come from the germline V gene. The junction had 5 bases not matched to a gene; V was cut back by 4 bases and J by 2 bases. The CDR3 loop spans 15 amino acids. The CDR3 sequence is CASSSGGTAYNEQFF. The DNA for the CDR3 is TGTGCCAGCAGCTCCGGGGGGACCGCCTACAATGAGCAGTTCTTC.

This clonotype has just a few counts. The rearrangement joins TRBV6-1 to TRBJ1-5; 8 nucleotides agree with TRBD1. The V gene end was trimmed by 6 bases and the J gene end by 6 bases; junction bases not matched to a gene: 10. The germline CDR1 and CDR2 sequences are MNHNS and SASEGT. The CDR3 is 15 residues long. The CDR3 DNA reads as TGTGCCAGCAGACCCCAGGGGGCGGCGGGTCAGCCCCAGCATTTT. This encodes CASRPQGAAGQPQHF.